This T cell receptor beta chain was recovered during a study of blood T cell repertoires in COVID-19. Study background: Acute and convalescent COVID-19 specimens originated in the United States, Italy and Spain.

As processed by the authors: Cell counts per sample came from amplifying reference gene primers. Method: immunoSEQ multiplex PCR; TCRdb's copy keeps in-frame clones and lacks some. The D gene and trimming were derived from the DNA, and the V and J assignments and clone size from that table. The table records over 250,000 clones, 90% of them present only once. Patients at the Seattle site were enrolled during active infection and followed longitudinally. The CDR3 has 15 residues. Germline CDR1 reads GTSNPN; CDR2 reads SVGIG (reference sequence). The ends lost 0 bases at V and 4 bases at J; junction bases unmatched: 7.

The sequence was collected from a woman aged 45 to 65 with COVID-19, enrolled during active disease. The specimen was peripheral blood. This sequence joins TRBV30 and TRBJ2-3, with 7 bases lining up with TRBD2. The CDR3 spells CAWSVLSGTADTQYF. CDR3 bases: TGTGCCTGGAGTGTACTAAGCGGGACGGCAGATACGCAGTATTTT.